A single TCR beta chain is shown here with its context. Its antigen is as yet unknown. The data originate from a study of T cell responses to AZD1222 COVID-19 vaccine. General study findings and limits: Mostly white British, mostly female donors; authors suggested clonal diversity may be underestimated. Baseline serostatus was positive in only six AZD1222 recipients. Rises in breadth and depth of Spike-specific TCRs came after two AZD1222 doses.

Germline assignment: CDR1 MNHEY and CDR2 SVGAGI. The CDR3 is 13 amino acids. V dropped 5 bases and J dropped 3 bases, with 11 bases sitting between them. Timing groups of about 4 and about 12 weeks for second doses were pooled. Method: immunoSEQ multiplex PCR; TCRdb's copy keeps in-frame clones and lacks some. The sample holds about 81,000 clones, 80% to 90% seen once. The specimen was peripheral blood, collected 28 days after the second AZD1222 dose. The rearrangement links TRBV6-5 to TRBJ2-7; TRBD1 is a possible D gene (6 bases). This TCR was sampled from an adult who received the AZD1222 COVID-19 vaccine. This CDR3 is CASSLGQIYEQYF. CDR3 coding DNA: TGTGCCAGCAGTCTCGGACAGATCTACGAGCAGTACTTC.